The present T cell receptor (beta chain) was sequenced within a study of blood T cells in healthy people across ages. A few counts support this clonotype. Trimming removed 0 bases from V and 2 bases from J; junction bases left unmatched: 5. Per germline, CDR1 DFQATT and CDR2 SNEGSKA (reference sequence). CDR3 length equals 16 residues. A second about 7 to 12 cycle PCR used barcoded and J-beta primers. Using its own MiXCR run on the 5' RACE reads, TCRdb lists one record per CDR3 protein. The table lists about a million distinct CDR3 sequences, under 40% of them singletons, with around 13% in the top ten.

The sample comprised blood. This chain links TRBV20-1 with TRBJ2-1, with 9 bases lining up with TRBD2. The sequence came from a man aged 18 to 30 in good health. The CDR3 nucleotides are TGCAGTGCTAGAGATGGATCTAGCGGGGCCTACAATGAGCAGTTCTTC. It encodes CSARDGSSGAYNEQFF.